A selection of T cell receptor beta chains follows, all from one sample in a study of CD8 T cells in ankylosing spondylitis. TCRdb itself ran the 5' RACE reads through MiXCR, one entry per CDR3 protein. The data hold 200,000 or so distinct CDR3 sequences, with 13% observed a single time. Input material: blood, either unsorted or a sorted T cell fraction (not recorded which). The receptors stem from a female donor with ankylosing spondylitis or in good health (not recorded which). Both conserved end residues are trimmed from each CDR3. Clone size is stated in some rows and not others, as once, few, many or a class when expanded.

V	size	J	CDR3
TRBV5-6	few	TRBJ2-6	ASSLDGASGANVLT
TRBV6-4	few	TRBJ2-3	ASSDSPTDTQY
TRBV20-1	-	TRBJ2-3	SAGAAMTGGSVGTQY
TRBV11-3	-	TRBJ2-5	ASSTSRLAGQETQY
TRBV30	-	TRBJ1-3	ALGGFSGNTIY
TRBV7-2	many	TRBJ1-5	ASSLGRYSNQPQH
TRBV7-9	many	TRBJ1-5	ASSAGGGGNQPQH
TRBV7-9	many	TRBJ2-2	ASSPGVYTGELF
TRBV7-2	-	TRBJ1-3	ASSSQTTGGNTIY
TRBV29-1	many	TRBJ1-5	SVGTGPNQPQH
TRBV28	many	TRBJ1-4	ASRTGTLGLF
TRBV20-1	many	TRBJ2-1	SARDTVPLVHYNEQF
TRBV5-1	-	TRBJ1-2	ASSLGEGRRDGYT
TRBV19	many	TRBJ2-7	ASRQDSDYEQY
TRBV20-1	many	TRBJ1-4	SASPSGAGNEKLF
TRBV12-3/TRBV12-4	many	TRBJ1-1	ASSAFGMAEAF
TRBV5-1	many	TRBJ1-5	ASSSTGEMNQPQH
TRBV12-3/TRBV12-4	-	TRBJ2-1	ASSSQGEGSNEQF
TRBV15	many	TRBJ1-5	ATSIMGGKPQH
TRBV27	-	TRBJ2-3	ASSGPQRSTDTQY
TRBV7-3	many	TRBJ2-1	ASSTKPGQGYGEQF
TRBV12-3/TRBV12-4	many	TRBJ2-1	ASSDPPYNEQF
TRBV10-3	few	TRBJ2-5	ATLGTAQETQY
TRBV20-1	few	TRBJ2-7	SARDRGVYEQY
TRBV20-1	many	TRBJ2-3	SAPPAGSTDTQY
TRBV5-1	-	TRBJ2-5	ASSLAKAQETQY
TRBV12-3/TRBV12-4	many	TRBJ2-1	ASSFGTGNEQF
TRBV20-1	many	TRBJ2-3	SATTPSGSTDTQY
TRBV7-2	many	TRBJ2-3	ASSLGLAMNTQY
TRBV5-1	-	TRBJ1-1	ASSFGGMNTEAF
TRBV15	many	TRBJ2-7	ATSRSPRGSSYEQY
TRBV19	-	TRBJ1-1	ASSLGTGVLGEAF
TRBV5-1	many	TRBJ1-3	ASSLVAGLPGNTIY
TRBV20-1	many	TRBJ2-1	SASVGQPSYNEQF
TRBV7-6	-	TRBJ1-4	ASSYTGTGSEKLF
TRBV6-4	many	TRBJ1-1	ASRSRGGGNTEAF
TRBV4-2	few	TRBJ1-2	ASSQGDEGYYGYT
TRBV10-3	many	TRBJ1-2	AISEGYSNYGYT
TRBV20-1	few	TRBJ2-7	SARDETGASYEQY
TRBV4-3	few	TRBJ2-2	ASSQGGLPNTGELF
TRBV12-3/TRBV12-4	few	TRBJ2-1	ASSKTSGYNEQF
TRBV7-2	many	TRBJ1-2	ASSPGPQTRANYGYT
TRBV6-1	many	TRBJ2-3	ASSLRQGGRDTQY
TRBV12-3/TRBV12-4	few	TRBJ1-1	ASSFYQGETEAF
TRBV10-3	many	TRBJ2-1	AISETNEQF
TRBV7-2	many	TRBJ2-7	ASSLEPAQNYEQY
TRBV5-4	few	TRBJ1-2	ASSLDRTPNYGYT
TRBV24-1	many	TRBJ2-1	ATSDSSGRANEQF
TRBV5-1	many	TRBJ2-1	ASSLNALAGRGEQF
TRBV29-1	-	TRBJ2-1	SARSRPGNEQF
TRBV6-2/TRBV6-3	many	TRBJ2-2	ASSPGLAKLGTGELF
TRBV2	many	TRBJ1-2	ASSEAEYGYT
TRBV7-8	few	TRBJ2-2	ASSSGTDTGELF
TRBV29-1	few	TRBJ2-3	SVGKLLRTDTQY
TRBV9	many	TRBJ2-1	ASSAFGILVDEQF
TRBV7-2	many	TRBJ2-1	ASSVTSGRHNEQF
TRBV28	few	TRBJ2-2	ASSFLNTGELF
TRBV29-1	many	TRBJ2-5	SGVLADPGSQY
TRBV12-3/TRBV12-4	many	TRBJ1-5	ASSPTGFVQPQH